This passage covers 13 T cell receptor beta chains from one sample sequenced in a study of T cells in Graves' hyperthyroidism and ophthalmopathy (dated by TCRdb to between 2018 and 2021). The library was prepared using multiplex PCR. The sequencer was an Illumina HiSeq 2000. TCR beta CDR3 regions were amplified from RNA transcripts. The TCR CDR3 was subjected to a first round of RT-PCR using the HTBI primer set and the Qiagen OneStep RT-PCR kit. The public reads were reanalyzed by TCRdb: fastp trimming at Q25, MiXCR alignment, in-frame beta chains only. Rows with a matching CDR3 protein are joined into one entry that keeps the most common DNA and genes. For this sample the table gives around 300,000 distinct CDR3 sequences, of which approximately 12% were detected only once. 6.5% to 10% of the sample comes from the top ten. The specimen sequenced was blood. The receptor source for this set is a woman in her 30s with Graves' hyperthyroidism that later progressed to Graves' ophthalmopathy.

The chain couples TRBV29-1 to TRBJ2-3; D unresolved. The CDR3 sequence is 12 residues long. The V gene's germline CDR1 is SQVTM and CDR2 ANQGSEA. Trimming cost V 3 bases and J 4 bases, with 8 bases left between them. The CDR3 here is CSVEFYADTQYF. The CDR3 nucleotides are TGCAGCGTTGAGTTTTATGCAGATACGCAGTATTTT.

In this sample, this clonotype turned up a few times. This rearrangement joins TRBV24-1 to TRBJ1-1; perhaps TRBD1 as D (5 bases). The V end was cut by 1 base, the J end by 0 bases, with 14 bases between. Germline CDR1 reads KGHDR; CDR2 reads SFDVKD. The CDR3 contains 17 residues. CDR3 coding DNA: TGTGCCACCAGTGATTTTTCAAAAGTGGGGGTGAACACTGAAGCTTTCTTT. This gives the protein CATSDFSKVGVNTEAFF.

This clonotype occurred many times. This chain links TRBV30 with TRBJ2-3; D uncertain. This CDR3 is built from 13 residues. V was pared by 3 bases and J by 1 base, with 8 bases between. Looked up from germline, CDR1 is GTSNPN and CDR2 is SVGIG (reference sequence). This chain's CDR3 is CAWSSERTDTQYF. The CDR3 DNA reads TGTGCCTGGAGCTCGGAACGCACAGATACGCAGTATTTT. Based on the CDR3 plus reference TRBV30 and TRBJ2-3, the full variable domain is SQTIHQWPATLVQPVGSPLSLECTVEGTSNPNLYWYRQAAGRGLQLLFYSVGIGQISSEVPQNLSASRPQDRQFILSSKKLLLSDSGFYLCAWSSERTDTQYFGPGTRLTVL.

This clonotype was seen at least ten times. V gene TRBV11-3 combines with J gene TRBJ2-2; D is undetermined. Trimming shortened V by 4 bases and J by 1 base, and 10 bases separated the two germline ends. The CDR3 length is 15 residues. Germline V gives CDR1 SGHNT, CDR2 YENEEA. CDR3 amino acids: CASSSISGNTGELFF. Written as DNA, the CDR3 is TGTGCCAGCAGCTCAATATCGGGGAACACCGGGGAGCTGTTTTTT.

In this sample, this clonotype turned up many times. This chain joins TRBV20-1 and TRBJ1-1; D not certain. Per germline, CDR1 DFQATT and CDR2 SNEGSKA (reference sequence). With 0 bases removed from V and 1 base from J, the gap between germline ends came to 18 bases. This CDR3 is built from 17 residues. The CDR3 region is CSARDVQRLGPNTEAFF. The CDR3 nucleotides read TGCAGTGCTAGAGATGTCCAGCGGTTGGGTCCGAACACTGAAGCTTTCTTT.

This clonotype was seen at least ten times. CDR3 nucleotides: TGTGCCAGCAGTGACCCAACTGAGCAGTTCTTC. Its protein is CASSDPTEQFF. The V call is TRBV2, the J call TRBJ2-1; D unclear. V was pared by 3 bases and J by 9 bases, with 6 bases between. The CDR3 spans 11 residues. Germline V gives CDR1 SNHLY, CDR2 FYNNEI.

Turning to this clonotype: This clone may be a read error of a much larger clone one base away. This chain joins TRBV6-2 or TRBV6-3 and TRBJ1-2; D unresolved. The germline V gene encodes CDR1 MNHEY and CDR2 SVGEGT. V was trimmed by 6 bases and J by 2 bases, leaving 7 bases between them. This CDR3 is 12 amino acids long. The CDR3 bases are TGTGCCAGCAGCTCGGACAACTATGGCTACACCTTC. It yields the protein CASSSDNYGYTF.

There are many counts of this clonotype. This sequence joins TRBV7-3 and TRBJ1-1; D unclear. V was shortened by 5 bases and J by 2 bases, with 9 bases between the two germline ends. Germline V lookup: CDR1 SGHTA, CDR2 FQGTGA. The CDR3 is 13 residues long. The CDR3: CASSQGRNTEAFF. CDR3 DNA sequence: TGTGCCAGCAGCCAAGGACGAAACACTGAAGCTTTCTTT.

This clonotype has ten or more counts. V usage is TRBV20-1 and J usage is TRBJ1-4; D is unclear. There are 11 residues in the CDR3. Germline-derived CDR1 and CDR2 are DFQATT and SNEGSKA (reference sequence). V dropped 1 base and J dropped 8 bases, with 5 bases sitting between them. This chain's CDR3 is CSARGDEKLFF. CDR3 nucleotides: TGCAGTGCTAGAGGTGACGAAAAACTGTTTTTT.

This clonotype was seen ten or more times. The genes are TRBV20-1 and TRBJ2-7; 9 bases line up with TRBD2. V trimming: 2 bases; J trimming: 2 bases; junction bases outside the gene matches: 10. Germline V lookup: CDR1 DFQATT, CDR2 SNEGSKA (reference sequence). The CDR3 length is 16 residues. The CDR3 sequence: CSARSRLADRPYEQYF. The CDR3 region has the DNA TGCAGTGCTAGATCGAGACTAGCGGATCGACCCTACGAGCAGTACTTC.

CDR3 sequence reads: CASSTGTLSGYTF. CDR3 bases: TGTGCCAGCTCGACCGGGACGCTCTCTGGCTACACCTTC. This sequence joins TRBV18 and TRBJ1-2; perhaps TRBD1 as D (5 bases). V lost 6 bases and J lost 7, with 15 bases in between. This CDR3 region has 13 residues. The germline V gene has CDR1 KGHSH and CDR2 LQKENI.

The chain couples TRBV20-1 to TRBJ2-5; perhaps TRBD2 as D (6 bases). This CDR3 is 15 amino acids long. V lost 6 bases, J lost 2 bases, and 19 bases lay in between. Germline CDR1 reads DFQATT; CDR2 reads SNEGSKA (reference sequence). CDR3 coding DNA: TGCAGTGCCAGCAATGGGGGTCGGGGGCAAGAGACCCAGTACTTC. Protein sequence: CSASNGGRGQETQYF.

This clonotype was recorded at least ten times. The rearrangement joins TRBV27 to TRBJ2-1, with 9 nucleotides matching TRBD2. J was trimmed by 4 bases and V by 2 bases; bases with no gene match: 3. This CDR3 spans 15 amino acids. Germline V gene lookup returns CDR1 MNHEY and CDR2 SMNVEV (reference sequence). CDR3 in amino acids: CASSLALAGYNEQFF. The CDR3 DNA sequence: TGTGCCAGCAGTTTAGCCCTAGCGGGGTACAATGAGCAGTTCTTC.